Shown below are 5 T cell receptor beta chains from a single sample sequenced in a study of blood T cell repertoires in COVID-19. Libraries were prepared by immunoSEQ multiplex PCR; TCRdb keeps only in-frame clonotypes and omits some of them. The sample holds about 130,000 clones, more than 80% seen once. Sequenced: peripheral blood. These receptors all stem from a woman older than 75 with COVID-19, enrolled during active disease.

The CDR3 spells CASSGQGARNSPLHF. CDR3 sequence (DNA): TGTGCCAGCAGTGGACAGGGGGCGAGGAATTCACCCCTCCACTTT. The rearrangement uses TRBV2 and TRBJ1-6; the match to TRBD1 covers 10 bases. With 4 bases clipped from V and 7 bases from J, the junction kept 4 bases outside the gene matches. The CDR3 is 15 amino acids. Germline V gene lookup returns CDR1 SNHLY and CDR2 FYNNEI.

V and J are TRBV24-1 and TRBJ2-3, with D possibly being TRBD2 (7 bases). Trimming removed 12 bases at V and 6 bases at J, with 36 bases between. The CDR3 length is 19 residues. Per the germline V gene, CDR1 is KGHDR and CDR2 is SFDVKD. Written as DNA, the CDR3 is TGTGCCGCTCTACAGGGACGGGGGGACCGGCCAGGGGTACAGGATACGCAGTATTTT. This translates into CAALQGRGDRPGVQDTQYF.

This clone was recorded once. The chain joins TRBV11-2 to TRBJ1-2; 10 positions agree with TRBD1. This CDR3 is 15 amino acids long. The V gene's germline CDR1 is SGHAT and CDR2 FQNNGV. With 4 bases clipped from V and 4 bases from J, the junction kept 6 bases outside the gene matches. The CDR3 is CASSSWTGGSYGYTF. Here the CDR3 DNA reads TGTGCCAGCAGCTCTTGGACAGGGGGAAGCTATGGCTACACCTTC.

The rearrangement uses TRBV6-2 or TRBV6-3 and TRBJ2-4, with 7 bases that match TRBD2. V lost 2 bases and J lost 3; bases outside the gene matches: 4. CDR3 length equals 15 residues. Per the germline V gene, CDR1 is MNHEY and CDR2 is SVGEGT. The CDR3 coding sequence is TGTGCCAGCAGTTACCAGCGGGATTTCAAAAACATTCAGTACTTC. Residues: CASSYQRDFKNIQYF.

The chain is built from TRBV28 and TRBJ1-5; tentative D call: TRBD1 (5 bases). CDR3 size: 15 residues. V was clipped by 5 bases and J by 3 bases, with 14 bases between them. Germline V gives CDR1 MDHEN, CDR2 SYDVKM. DNA of the CDR3: TGTGCCAGCAGTCCCCCCCAGGGTCTCAATCAGCCCCAGCATTTT. Translating it yields CASSPPQGLNQPQHF.